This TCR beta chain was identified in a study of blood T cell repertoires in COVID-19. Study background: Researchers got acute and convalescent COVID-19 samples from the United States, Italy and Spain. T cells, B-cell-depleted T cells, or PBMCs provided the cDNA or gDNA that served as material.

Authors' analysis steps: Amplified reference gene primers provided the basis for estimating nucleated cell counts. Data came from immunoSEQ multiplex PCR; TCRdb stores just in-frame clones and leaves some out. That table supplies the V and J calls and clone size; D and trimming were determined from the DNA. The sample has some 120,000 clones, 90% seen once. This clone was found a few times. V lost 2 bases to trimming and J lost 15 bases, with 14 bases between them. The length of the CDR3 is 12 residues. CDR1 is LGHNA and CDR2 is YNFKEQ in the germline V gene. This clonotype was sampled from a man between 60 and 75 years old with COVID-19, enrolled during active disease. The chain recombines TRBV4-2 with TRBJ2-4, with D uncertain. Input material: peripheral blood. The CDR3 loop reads CASSQPLQALYF. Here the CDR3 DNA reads TGTGCCAGCAGCCAACCACTTCAGGCCCTGTACTTC.